This T cell receptor (beta chain) was recorded in a study of neoadjuvant anti-PD-1 for oral cavity cancer (TCRdb year 2021). Concerning the study at large: Before curative-intent surgical resection, most patients were given three to four biweekly doses of nivolumab at 3 mg/kg. Patients who did not progress were given a fourth nivolumab dose at about day 43 and had definitive surgical resection on days 50-56. Patients with complete response, partial response or stable disease by RECIST 1.1 were defined as responders, whereas patients with progression were defined as non-responders. A roughly 32% response rate was observed in the parent correlative cohort, in which over nine patients were included.

The time point label, as the study defines it: after neoadjuvant nivolumab, at surgical resection. The patients had newly diagnosed stage II-IVA oral cavity squamous cell carcinoma and had not received any prior systemic or radiation treatment. The cohort consisted of patients with HPV-negative, locally advanced oral cavity squamous cell carcinoma. Peripheral blood mononuclear cells were analyzed directly and were not maintained or expanded in culture. The samples were obtained from a longitudinal correlative study of a single-arm phase II trial testing neoadjuvant nivolumab in oral cavity squamous cell carcinoma. Subject-matched pre- and post-treatment PBMCs and tumors from three responders and three non-responders were subjected to genomic DNA-based TCRbeta sequencing. Peripheral blood mononuclear cells were collected before nivolumab treatment and again after treatment, at the time of surgery. The Maxwell RSC DNA from Cells kit was used to isolate genomic DNA from PBMCs.

The germline ends are 14 bases apart after V is trimmed by 7 bases and J by 1 base. From its cysteine to its phenylalanine, the CDR3 spans 14 amino acids. Solely the CDR3 DNA is kept, with 42 bases framed from the first base. The germline V gene gives CDR1 as SGHRS and CDR2 as YFSETQ. Study-wide findings and limitations: Only a few patients per response group were included in the TCR analyses, and the authors called for validation in larger cohorts. After neoadjuvant nivolumab, significantly higher T cell clonality (Gini index) was found within PBMCs in non-responders than in responders. Higher pretreatment blood TCRbeta clonality and lower post-treatment tumor TCRbeta clonality were correlated with higher pretreatment blood Treg/Th17 ratios.

The table lists this clone with a few counts. Its antigen remains undetermined. The sample holds no much larger clone one base away, and base qualities are not on file. For deep sequencing of PBMC libraries, mostly 400 to 550 ng of input genomic DNA was used, and six replicates were run per sample. The immunoSEQ hsTCRbeta kit was used to prepare TCRbeta libraries, following the manufacturer's instructions. The completed libraries were mixed into a single pool at 3 nM, then sequenced with an Illumina NovaSeq 6000 S4 flow cell. The published analysis was carried out like this. The immunoSEQ Analyzer was used for raw data preprocessing and quality control. The analysis was limited to productive rearrangements, and each clonotype was defined by a unique CDR3 amino acid sequence. Repertoire clonality was estimated as the Gini-Simpson index, which was calculated using the R package tcR. Gini indices were compared with Student's t test, and associations with tumor size change were assessed by Pearson correlation. TCRdb provides this immuneACCESS table in a form limited to in-frame rearrangements. Some clones are lacking; in checked studies, under half of them reflect an unresolved V gene, and why the rest are absent is not known. V, J and clone size reflect that table, while D and trimming were determined from the DNA. The sample table holds around 8,000 clones, of which around 57% were seen once. Approximately 3% of the sample is taken by the ten largest.

The sequence derives from a person aged 40 to 85 with oral cavity squamous cell carcinoma. This specimen consisted of PBMCs, obtained after nivolumab (anti-PD-1) treatment. The receptor chain draws on TRBV5-1 and TRBJ1-1, and possibly TRBD1, on 6 matching bases. The DNA sequence follows: TGCGCCAGCCGTCCAGGGGTTGGGAACACTGAAGCTTTCTTT. Translation gives CASRPGVGNTEAFF.